These 28 T cell receptor beta chains share one sample of origin, sequenced in a study of blood T cell repertoires in COVID-19. Clones were sequenced by immunoSEQ multiplex PCR, and TCRdb holds only the in-frame ones, with some missing. The data hold roughly 500,000 clones, with 88% observed a single time. Sequenced material: PBMCs or T cells enriched from blood (not recorded which). These receptors came from a woman aged 35 to 49 who had recovered from COVID-19.

This clone has a single count. V and J are TRBV5-1 and TRBJ2-7; D is unresolved. The CDR3 is 15 amino acids. Trimming removed 0 bases from V and 0 bases from J, with 10 bases in between. Germline V lookup: CDR1 SGHRS, CDR2 YFSETQ. Here the CDR3 reads CASSLAESRSYEQYF. The CDR3, as DNA: TGCGCCAGCAGCTTGGCCGAGTCGCGCTCCTACGAGCAGTACTTC.

The V gene is TRBV15, the J gene TRBJ2-1, with 8 nucleotides matching TRBD2. There are 14 residues in the CDR3. V lost 6 bases to trimming and J lost 1 base; unmatched junction nucleotides: 2. The germline V gene encodes CDR1 LNHNV and CDR2 YYDKDF (reference sequence). CDR3 sequence (DNA): TGTGCCACCAGGAAGCGGGAGTCCTACAATGAGCAGTTCTTC. Translating it yields CATRKRESYNEQFF.

This clone was detected once. The chain links TRBV10-3 to TRBJ2-6, with TRBD1 matching 7 bases. Germline CDR1 ENHRY, CDR2 SYGVKD. CDR3 length equals 16 residues. After removal of 3 bases from V and 2 bases from J, the junction contained 4 bases not matched to a gene. The CDR3 reads CAISDRGFTGANVLTF. CDR3 coding DNA: TGTGCCATCAGTGACAGGGGGTTTACTGGGGCCAACGTCCTGACTTTC.

J is TRBJ1-2 and V is TRBV4-1; D unresolved. Germline-derived CDR1 and CDR2 are MGHRA and YSYEKL. With 6 bases removed from V and 4 bases from J, the gap between germline ends came to 18 bases. This CDR3 spans 15 amino acids. CDR3 region: CASSHSSSVRYGYTF. The CDR3 DNA reads TGCGCCAGCAGTCATAGCTCTTCCGTCCGCTATGGCTACACCTTC.

V gene TRBV28 combines with J gene TRBJ1-1; D not resolved. The V gene's germline CDR1 is MDHEN and CDR2 SYDVKM. This CDR3 region has 13 residues. Trimming left V 3 bases short and J 1 base short, with 6 bases between. CDR3 amino acids: CASSFAQNTEAFF. Here the CDR3 DNA reads TGTGCCAGCAGTTTTGCGCAGAACACTGAAGCTTTCTTT.

The chain couples TRBV30 to TRBJ1-1, with 9 bases fitting TRBD1. Germline CDR1 reads GTSNPN; CDR2 reads SVGIG (reference sequence). Trimming took 2 bases from V and 5 from J; bases not matched to a gene: 12. This CDR3 contains 16 residues. CDR3 protein: CAWSTGTGTVGTEAFF. The CDR3 nucleotides are TGTGCCTGGAGTACCGGGACAGGGACAGTTGGGACTGAAGCTTTCTTT.

The rearrangement uses TRBV6-6 and TRBJ1-2; 10 positions agree with TRBD1. The CDR3 has 17 amino acids. The germline CDR1 and CDR2 sequences are MNHNY and SVGAGI (reference sequence). J was trimmed by 8 bases and V by 5 bases; bases with no gene match: 17. The CDR3, as DNA: TGTGCCAGCAGTCCCAAGGGTGGGACAGGGGTTGTGGGAGGCTACACCTTC. Residues: CASSPKGGTGVVGGYTF.

The chain joins TRBV6-5 to TRBJ1-5, with TRBD1 matching 9 bases. The V gene's germline CDR1 is MNHEY and CDR2 SVGAGI. V dropped 6 bases and J dropped 4; count of bases not matched to a gene: 4. The CDR3 has 14 residues. CDR3: CASRGTGSNQPQHF. Written as DNA, the CDR3 is TGTGCCAGCAGGGGGACAGGGAGTAATCAGCCCCAGCATTTT.

The chain recombines TRBV6-5 with TRBJ2-7, with TRBD1 identical over 9 bases. The CDR3 extends over 15 amino acids. With 6 bases clipped from V and 2 bases from J, the junction kept 8 bases outside the gene matches. From germline, CDR1 is MNHEY and CDR2 SVGAGI. The CDR3 sequence is CASSNRGQGAYEQYF. Written as DNA, the CDR3 is TGTGCCAGCAGCAACCGGGGACAGGGCGCCTACGAGCAGTACTTC.

Of note for this clone: At the DNA level, this CDR3 is encoded by other sequences in the same sample as well. The chain combines TRBV11-2 with TRBJ2-3; no firm D call. V dropped 3 bases and J dropped 1 base, with 5 bases sitting between them. The V gene's germline CDR1 is SGHAT and CDR2 FQNNGV. This CDR3 has 13 residues. This CDR3 is CASSLAGTDTQYF. The CDR3, as DNA: TGTGCCAGCAGCTTGGCGGGCACAGATACGCAGTATTTT.

The genes are TRBV6-5 and TRBJ1-3; TRBD1 aligns across 8 bases. J lost 2 bases, V lost 6 bases, and 3 bases had no gene match. The CDR3 runs to 14 residues. Germline loops: CDR1 MNHEY, CDR2 SVGAGI. The CDR3 nucleotides read TGTGCCAGCAGCCCGGACAGGGCTGGAAACACCATATATTTT. Protein: CASSPDRAGNTIYF.

This chain uses TRBV3-1 (or the pseudogene TRBV3-2) with TRBJ2-5; the match to TRBD1 covers 9 bases. Germline V gene lookup returns CDR1 LGHDT and CDR2 YNNKEL (reference sequence). CDR3 length: 16 amino acids. The ends lost 3 bases at V and 2 bases at J; junction bases unmatched: 7. CDR3 coding DNA: TGTGCCAGCAGCCATGGCAGGGACAGGGCGCAAGAGACCCAGTACTTC. Protein sequence: CASSHGRDRAQETQYF.

In this sample, this clone turned up a few times. The chain employs TRBV3-1 (or the pseudogene TRBV3-2) and TRBJ1-4; 9 bases agree with TRBD1. Germline V gene lookup returns CDR1 LGHDT and CDR2 YNNKEL (reference sequence). The CDR3 extends over 15 amino acids. The V segment lost 7 bases and the J segment 8 bases; nucleotides outside the gene matches: 11. The CDR3 region is CASTAAATGGEKLFF. CDR3 nucleotide sequence: TGTGCCAGCACCGCTGCAGCGACAGGGGGAGAAAAACTGTTTTTT.

The chain links TRBV7-8 to TRBJ1-5; D perhaps matches TRBD1 (6 bases). CDR1 SGHVS and CDR2 FQNEAQ come from the germline V gene. V was pared by 5 bases and J by 7 bases, with 12 bases between. The CDR3 loop spans 13 amino acids. The CDR3 here is CASSLTGWQPQHF. CDR3 bases: TGTGCCAGCAGCCTCACAGGGTGGCAGCCCCAGCATTTT.

This sequence joins TRBV3-1 (or the pseudogene TRBV3-2) and TRBJ1-2, with 9 positions matching TRBD1. The germline V gene encodes CDR1 LGHDT and CDR2 YNNKEL (reference sequence). With V trimmed by 5 bases and J by 6 bases, 4 bases remained unmatched. The CDR3 is made up of 13 amino acids. The CDR3 sequence: CASSRQGGNGYTF. The CDR3 DNA sequence: TGTGCCAGCAGCAGACAGGGGGGGAATGGCTACACCTTC.

The chain has TRBV24-1 and TRBJ2-3; D remains ambiguous. The CDR3 contains 15 residues. From germline, CDR1 is KGHDR and CDR2 SFDVKD. V was clipped by 1 base and J by 5 bases, with 12 bases between them. CDR3: CATSDLSHHGDTQYF. The CDR3 region has the DNA TGTGCCACCAGTGATTTATCGCACCACGGAGATACGCAGTATTTT.

The gene calls are TRBV30 and TRBJ1-6; D might be TRBD1 (5 bases). Germline lookup yields CDR1 GTSNPN and CDR2 SVGIG (reference sequence). The CDR3 length is 18 residues. The germline V and J ends were trimmed by 3 bases and 9 bases, with 27 bases remaining between them. In nucleotides, the CDR3 is TGTGCCTGGAGAGTTGGCCCCCGTACACGGGCCACAGGTTCACCCCTCCACTTT. Translating gives CAWRVGPRTRATGSPLHF.

The chain couples TRBV19 to TRBJ2-2; TRBD1 aligns across 11 bases. The junction had 11 bases not matched to a gene; V was cut back by 7 bases and J by 4 bases. This CDR3 is 17 amino acids long. Germline V gene lookup returns CDR1 LNHDA and CDR2 SQIVND (reference sequence). This chain's CDR3 is CASNHRRDRGFTGELFF. CDR3 bases: TGTGCCAGTAACCACCGCCGGGACAGGGGGTTCACCGGGGAGCTGTTTTTT.

This chain joins TRBV9 and TRBJ2-1, with 9 nucleotides matching TRBD2. Germline values: CDR1 SGDLS, CDR2 YYNGEE. The CDR3 runs to 15 residues. With 4 bases clipped from V and 4 bases from J, the junction kept 6 bases outside the gene matches. The CDR3 region has the DNA TGTGCCAGCAGCTCAGCGGGAGGTATTTACAATGAGCAGTTCTTC. Its translation: CASSSAGGIYNEQFF.

The chain has TRBV5-1 and TRBJ2-5; D is possibly TRBD2 (5 bases). V was shortened by 1 base and J by 4 bases, with 8 bases between the two germline ends. Germline V gives CDR1 SGHRS, CDR2 YFSETQ. This CDR3 has 13 residues. This CDR3 reads CASSLSAGETQYF. CDR3 coding DNA: TGCGCCAGCAGCTTGTCTGCGGGAGAGACCCAGTACTTC.

The chain carries TRBV24-1 and TRBJ2-7; D gene uncertain. The CDR3 runs to 14 residues. Deletions cut 11 bases from V and 3 bases from J, with 19 bases between. Germline lookup yields CDR1 KGHDR and CDR2 SFDVKD. CDR3: CASKCTATFYEQYF. The CDR3 DNA follows: TGTGCCAGCAAGTGCACAGCCACCTTCTACGAGCAGTACTTC.

The chain has TRBV19 and TRBJ1-5, with 8 bases fitting TRBD1. The germline gives CDR1 LNHDA, CDR2 SQIVND (reference sequence). With 5 bases clipped from V and 0 bases from J, the junction kept 12 bases outside the gene matches. The CDR3 loop spans 18 amino acids. DNA for the CDR3: TGTGCCAGTAGTGCCCCCACATTGGACAGGGATAGCAATCAGCCCCAGCATTTT. As protein: CASSAPTLDRDSNQPQHF. Using reference TRBV19 and TRBJ1-5 for the parts outside the CDR3, the full variable domain is DGGITQSPKYLFRKEGQNVTLSCEQNLNHDAMYWYRQDPGQGLRLIYYSQIVNDFQKGDIAEGYSVSREKKESFPLTVTSAQKNPTAFYLCASSAPTLDRDSNQPQHFGDGTRLSIL.

The chain employs TRBV6-9 and TRBJ1-2, with 10 bases identical to TRBD1. Germline CDR1 is MNHGY and CDR2 is SVAAGI. The CDR3 loop spans 15 amino acids. The V segment lost 4 bases and the J segment 7 bases; nucleotides outside the gene matches: 9. CDR3: CASSWGQGMAIGYTF. In nucleotides, the CDR3 is TGTGCCAGCAGTTGGGGACAGGGGATGGCCATTGGCTACACCTTC.

The J gene is TRBJ2-1, the V gene TRBV7-9; no reliable D call. Trimming cost V 5 bases and J 8 bases, with 10 bases left between them. Germline V CDR1 and CDR2: SEHNR, FQNEAQ (reference sequence). The CDR3 extends over 12 amino acids. As DNA, the CDR3 is TGTGCCAGCAGCCAGGTTACGGATGAGCAGTTCTTC. Amino acid sequence: CASSQVTDEQFF.

This clone was seen more than once but under ten times. The rearrangement links TRBV5-6 to TRBJ1-2; TRBD1 agrees at 7 bases. V lost 1 base, J lost 1 base, and 7 bases stayed unmatched. CDR1 is SGHDT and CDR2 is YYEEEE in the germline V gene. CDR3 size: 16 residues. The CDR3 is CASSLRRQGGNYGYTF. For the CDR3, the DNA is TGTGCCAGCAGCTTGAGGAGACAGGGTGGTAACTATGGCTACACCTTC.

The V call is TRBV29-1, the J call TRBJ2-7, with 10 bases that match TRBD2. CDR3 length equals 14 residues. Germline assignment: CDR1 SQVTM and CDR2 ANQGSEA. Trimming removed 4 bases from V and 5 bases from J; junction bases left unmatched: 8. The CDR3 DNA follows: TGCAGCGTTGTCTTCCTAGCGGGAGTAGACGAGCAGTACTTC. This gives the protein CSVVFLAGVDEQYF.

The chain uses TRBV9 and TRBJ2-2; 8 nucleotides align to TRBD2. This CDR3 has 17 amino acids. After removal of 2 bases from V and 6 bases from J, the junction contained 12 bases not matched to a gene. From germline, CDR1 is SGDLS and CDR2 YYNGEE. The CDR3 sequence: CASSVGRAGWFSGELFF. CDR3 in DNA: TGTGCCAGCAGCGTCGGGAGGGCAGGGTGGTTCTCCGGGGAGCTGTTTTTT. Full variable domain (outside the CDR3, taken from reference TRBV9 and TRBJ2-2): DSGVTQTPKHLITATGQRVTLRCSPRSGDLSVYWYQQSLDQGLQFLIQYYNGEERAKGNILERFSAQQFPDLHSELNLSSLELGDSALYFCASSVGRAGWFSGELFFGEGSRLTVL.

The chain joins TRBV12-3 or TRBV12-4 to TRBJ2-1; D is ambiguous. V dropped 5 bases and J dropped 6 bases, with 8 bases sitting between them. This CDR3 is 12 amino acids long. The CDR3 sequence is CASSLTVNEQFF. Here the CDR3 DNA reads TGTGCCAGCAGTCTAACAGTCAATGAGCAGTTCTTC.